These T cell receptor beta chains were read from a single sample in a study of cytomegalovirus exposure and HLA in healthy donors. The repertoire was sequenced with immunoSEQ multiplex PCR; TCRdb's copy has only in-frame clones and lacks some. This table holds some 130,000 clones, approximately 82% found once. Material for sequencing was PBMCs. These receptor sequences come from a boy aged 2 to 10 in good health and CMV-seronegative. The CDR3 runs from the conserved cysteine through the conserved F or W. The order of the fields is clone size, D gene, V gene, J gene, CDR3 DNA, CDR3 protein. A D gene is named only where the DNA matches it firmly. Size tells how often a clone was seen (once, few, many) or the class of an expanded clone, and some rows leave it out.

clone_size: NA; d_call: TRBD1; v_call: TRBV5-4; j_call: TRBJ1-3; cdr3_nt: TGTGCCAGCAGCCGGGACAGGGCGGGAAACACCATATATTTT; cdr3_aa: CASSRDRAGNTIYF
clone_size: once; d_call: NA; v_call: TRBV18; j_call: TRBJ1-1; cdr3_nt: TGTGCCAGCTCACCTCGCAGGGACACCCTAGGAGAAGCTTTCTTT; cdr3_aa: CASSPRRDTLGEAFF
clone_size: few; d_call: TRBD2; v_call: TRBV29-1; j_call: TRBJ2-1; cdr3_nt: TGCAGCGCCAGGATACCGGCTAGCGGGGACAATGAGCAGTTCTTC; cdr3_aa: CSARIPASGDNEQFF
clone_size: NA; d_call: NA; v_call: TRBV5-1; j_call: TRBJ2-5; cdr3_nt: TGCGCCAGCAGCTTGGCCGGGGAGACCCAGTACTTC; cdr3_aa: CASSLAGETQYF
clone_size: NA; d_call: NA; v_call: TRBV15; j_call: TRBJ2-6; cdr3_nt: TGTGCCACCAGCAGAGATATCGCACGTACCGGCTCTGGGGCCAACGTCCTGACTTTC; cdr3_aa: CATSRDIARTGSGANVLTF
clone_size: once; d_call: TRBD1; v_call: TRBV14; j_call: TRBJ1-3; cdr3_nt: TGTGCCAGCAGCCCCCAGACAGGGAGGCTTAACACCATATATTTT; cdr3_aa: CASSPQTGRLNTIYF
clone_size: NA; d_call: TRBD1; v_call: TRBV18; j_call: TRBJ1-4; cdr3_nt: TGTGCCAGCTCACCAGGGACAGGGGCCCTGCGAAATAAACTGTTTTTT; cdr3_aa: CASSPGTGALRNKLFF
clone_size: NA; d_call: NA; v_call: TRBV6-5; j_call: TRBJ1-2; cdr3_nt: TGTGCCAGCAGTTACTCGACTTTAAGTGGCTACACCTTC; cdr3_aa: CASSYSTLSGYTF
clone_size: NA; d_call: TRBD1; v_call: TRBV19; j_call: TRBJ2-7; cdr3_nt: TGTGCCAGTCAACCCGGCTCGGGGACAGTTCTCGAGCAGTACTTC; cdr3_aa: CASQPGSGTVLEQYF
clone_size: NA; d_call: NA; v_call: TRBV6-5; j_call: TRBJ1-1; cdr3_nt: TGTGCCAGCAGTCCCATGGGGGGCACTGAAGCTTTCTTT; cdr3_aa: CASSPMGGTEAFF
clone_size: NA; d_call: NA; v_call: TRBV30; j_call: TRBJ1-1; cdr3_nt: TGTGCCTGGGCTCCCGGGAGGAACACTGAAGCTTTCTTT; cdr3_aa: CAWAPGRNTEAFF
clone_size: NA; d_call: NA; v_call: TRBV7-9; j_call: TRBJ1-1; cdr3_nt: TGTGCCAGCAGCCTGAGCCGGGGGGGGATGAACACTGAAGCTTTCTTT; cdr3_aa: CASSLSRGGMNTEAFF
clone_size: NA; d_call: NA; v_call: TRBV7-3; j_call: TRBJ1-1; cdr3_nt: TGTGCCAGCAGCTTAAGTGCGACAACGAACACTGAAGCTTTCTTT; cdr3_aa: CASSLSATTNTEAFF
clone_size: NA; d_call: NA; v_call: TRBV19; j_call: TRBJ1-5; cdr3_nt: TGTGCCAGTAGTTTCCTGAGGGCGAGCAATCAGCCCCAGCATTTT; cdr3_aa: CASSFLRASNQPQHF
clone_size: NA; d_call: NA; v_call: TRBV5-1; j_call: TRBJ1-2; cdr3_nt: TGCGCCAGCAGCAGCGGGGGATGGGATGGCTACACCTTC; cdr3_aa: CASSSGGWDGYTF
clone_size: once; d_call: TRBD1; v_call: TRBV19; j_call: TRBJ1-5; cdr3_nt: TGTGCCAGTAGTATACCGGGACAGGGTAGTCAGCCCCAGCATTTT; cdr3_aa: CASSIPGQGSQPQHF
clone_size: once; d_call: NA; v_call: TRBV19; j_call: TRBJ1-5; cdr3_nt: TGTGCCAGTAGTATAGTTAGAGGGTGGGGCAATCAGCCCCAGCATTTT; cdr3_aa: CASSIVRGWGNQPQHF
clone_size: NA; d_call: NA; v_call: TRBV5-1; j_call: TRBJ1-3; cdr3_nt: TGCGCCAGCAGCTTTTGGGGACAAGGAGCTGGAAACACCATATATTTT; cdr3_aa: CASSFWGQGAGNTIYF
clone_size: NA; d_call: TRBD2; v_call: TRBV9; j_call: TRBJ2-1; cdr3_nt: TGTGCCAGCAGCGTAGGACTAGCGGGGATTGAGCAGTTCTTC; cdr3_aa: CASSVGLAGIEQFF